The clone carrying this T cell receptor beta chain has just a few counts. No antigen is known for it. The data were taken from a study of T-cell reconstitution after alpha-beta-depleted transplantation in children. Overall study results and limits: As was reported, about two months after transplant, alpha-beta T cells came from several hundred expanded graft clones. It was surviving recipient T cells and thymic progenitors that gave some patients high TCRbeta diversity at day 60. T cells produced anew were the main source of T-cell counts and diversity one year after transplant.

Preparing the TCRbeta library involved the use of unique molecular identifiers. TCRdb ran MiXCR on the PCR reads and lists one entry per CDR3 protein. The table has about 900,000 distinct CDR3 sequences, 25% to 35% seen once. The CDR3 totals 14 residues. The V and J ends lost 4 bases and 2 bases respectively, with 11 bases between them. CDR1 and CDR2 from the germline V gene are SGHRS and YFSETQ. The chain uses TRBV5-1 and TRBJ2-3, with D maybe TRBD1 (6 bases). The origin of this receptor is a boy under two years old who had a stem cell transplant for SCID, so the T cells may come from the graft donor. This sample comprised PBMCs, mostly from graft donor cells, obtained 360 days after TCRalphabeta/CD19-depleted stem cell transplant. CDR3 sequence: CASSGGAPTDTQYF. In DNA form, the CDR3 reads TGCGCCAGCAGCGGGGGCGCCCCCACAGATACGCAGTATTTT.